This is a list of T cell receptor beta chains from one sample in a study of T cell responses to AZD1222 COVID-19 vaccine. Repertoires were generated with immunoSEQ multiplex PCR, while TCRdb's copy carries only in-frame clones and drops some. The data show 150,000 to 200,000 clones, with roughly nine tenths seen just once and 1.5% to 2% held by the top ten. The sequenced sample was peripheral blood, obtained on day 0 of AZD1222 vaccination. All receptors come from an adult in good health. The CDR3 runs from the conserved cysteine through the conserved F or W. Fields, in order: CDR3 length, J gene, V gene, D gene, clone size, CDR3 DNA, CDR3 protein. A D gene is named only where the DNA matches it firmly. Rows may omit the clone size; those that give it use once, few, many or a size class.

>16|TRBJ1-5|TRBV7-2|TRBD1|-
TGTGCCAGCAGCCTCGGGACAGTTAATAGCAATCAGCCCCAGCATTTT
CASSLGTVNSNQPQHF
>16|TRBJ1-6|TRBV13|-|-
TGTGCCAGCAGCTCGACACCTAGGGTTGACAATTCACCCCTCCACTTT
CASSSTPRVDNSPLHF
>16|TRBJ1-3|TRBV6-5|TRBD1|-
TGTGCCAGCAGTTACACAGGGGGGGTCTCTGGAAACACCATATATTTT
CASSYTGGVSGNTIYF
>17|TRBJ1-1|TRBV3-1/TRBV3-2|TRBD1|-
TGTGCCAGCAGCCATTCCCAACAGGGGTTTGGTTTCACTGAAGCTTTCTTT
CASSHSQQGFGFTEAFF
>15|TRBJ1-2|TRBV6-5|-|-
TGTGCCAGCAGTTACTCGTTGGGGGGGTTTGGTGGCTACACCTTC
CASSYSLGGFGGYTF
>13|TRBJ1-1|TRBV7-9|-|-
TGTGCCAGCAGACCAAGCAACAGCCCTGAAGCTTTCTTT
CASRPSNSPEAFF
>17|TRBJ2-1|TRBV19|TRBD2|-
TGTGCCAGTAGTACCGGACTAGCGGGAGCTTCCTACAATGAGCAGTTCTTC
CASSTGLAGASYNEQFF
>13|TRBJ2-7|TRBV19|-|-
TGTGCCAGTAGTTCCGGACGGCCCTACGAGCAGTACTTC
CASSSGRPYEQYF
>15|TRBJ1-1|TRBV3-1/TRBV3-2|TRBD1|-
TGTGCCAGCATTTCAGGACAGGGGATGAACACTGAAGCTTTCTTT
CASISGQGMNTEAFF
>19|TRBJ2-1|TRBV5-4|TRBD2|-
TGTGCCAGCAGCTTGGCGCCGCAAACTAGCGGGAGCTCCTACAATGAGCAGTTCTTC
CASSLAPQTSGSSYNEQFF
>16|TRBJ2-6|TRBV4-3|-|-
TGCGCCAGCAGCCAAGAATCGTACTCTGGGGCCAACGTCCTGACTTTC
CASSQESYSGANVLTF
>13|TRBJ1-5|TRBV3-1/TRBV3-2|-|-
TGTGCCAGCAGCCAGGGGGCAAATCAGCCCCAGCATTTT
CASSQGANQPQHF
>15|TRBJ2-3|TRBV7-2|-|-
TGTGCCAGCAGCTTACAACCCGCCTCCACAGATACGCAGTATTTT
CASSLQPASTDTQYF
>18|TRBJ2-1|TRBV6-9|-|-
TGTGCCAGCAGTAAATTAGCGGTACATGATAGCTCCTACAATGAGCAGTTCTTC
CASSKLAVHDSSYNEQFF
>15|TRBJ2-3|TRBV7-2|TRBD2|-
TGTGCCAGCAGCTACACGGCAGGGAGGGTTGGGGGGCAGTATTTT
CASSYTAGRVGGQYF
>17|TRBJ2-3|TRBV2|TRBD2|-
TGTGCCAGCAGTGGGCTAGCGGGGGGGCCCAGCGCAGATACGCAGTATTTT
CASSGLAGGPSADTQYF
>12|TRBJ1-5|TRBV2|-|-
TGTGCCAGCAGAGGTGATAATCAGCCCCAGCATTTT
CASRGDNQPQHF
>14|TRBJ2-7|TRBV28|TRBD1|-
TGTGCCAGCAGTTTACCAGGGGGTAACTACGAGCAGTACTTC
CASSLPGGNYEQYF
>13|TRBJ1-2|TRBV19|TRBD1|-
TGTGCCAGTAATGAGGCAGGGGGCGTAGGATACACCTTC
CASNEAGGVGYTF
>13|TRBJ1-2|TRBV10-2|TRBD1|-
TGCGCCAGTTCTCGCCAGGGGGCTTCTGGCTACACCTTC
CASSRQGASGYTF
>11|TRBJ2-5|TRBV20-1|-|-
TGCAGTTCCAGGGATTTGGAGACCCAGTACTTC
CSSRDLETQYF
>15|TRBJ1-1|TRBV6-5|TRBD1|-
TGTGCCAGCAGTTCTGGGACAGGGTCGAACACTGAAGCTTTCTTT
CASSSGTGSNTEAFF
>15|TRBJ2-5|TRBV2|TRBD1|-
TGTGCCAGCAGTGAAACCAAACAGGGGGCGAAGACCCAGTACTTC
CASSETKQGAKTQYF
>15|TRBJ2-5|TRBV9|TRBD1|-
TGTGCCAGCAGCGCCCAGACAGGGGGTTGGGAGACCCAGTACTTC
CASSAQTGGWETQYF
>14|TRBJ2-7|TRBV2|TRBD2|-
TGTGCCAGCAGGCTAGCGGGAGTAGCATACGAGCAGTACTTC
CASRLAGVAYEQYF
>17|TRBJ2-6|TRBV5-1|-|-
TGCGCCAGCAGCTCGGAGCCGCGAGGGACTGGGGCCAACGTCCTGACTTTC
CASSSEPRGTGANVLTF
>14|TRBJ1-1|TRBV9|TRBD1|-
TGTGCCAGCAGCCGAACAGGGGCGAACACTGAAGCTTTCTTT
CASSRTGANTEAFF
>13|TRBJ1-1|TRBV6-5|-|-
TGTGCCAGCATTCCGCTGAACAAGGGAGAAGCTTTCTTT
CASIPLNKGEAFF
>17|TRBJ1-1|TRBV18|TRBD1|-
TGTGCCAGCTCACCCCTCAGGCAGGGGGACGTGTACACTGAAGCTTTCTTT
CASSPLRQGDVYTEAFF
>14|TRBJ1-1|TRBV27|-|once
TGTGCCAGCGGGCGGGGCATGGGTGGCACTGAAGCTTTCTTT
CASGRGMGGTEAFF
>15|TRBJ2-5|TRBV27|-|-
TGTGCCAGCAGTGAATCGACAGTGCTCGCTGGGACCCAGTACTTC
CASSESTVLAGTQYF
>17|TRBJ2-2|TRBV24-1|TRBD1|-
TGTGCCACCAGTGATCCGACCGGACAGGGTAACACCGGGGAGCTGTTTTTT
CATSDPTGQGNTGELFF
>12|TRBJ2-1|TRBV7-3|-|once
TGTGCCAGCAGCTTAGGGGAGGAGGTGCAGTTCTTC
CASSLGEEVQFF
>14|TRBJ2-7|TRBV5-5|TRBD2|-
TGTGCCAGCAGCTTGGCAGCGGGGTCCTACGAGCAGTACTTC
CASSLAAGSYEQYF
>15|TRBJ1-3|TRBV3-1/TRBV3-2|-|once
TGTGCCAGCAGCCAAAGGGGAGGTATCGGAAACACCATATATTTT
CASSQRGGIGNTIYF
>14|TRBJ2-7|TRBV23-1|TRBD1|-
TGCGCCAGCAGTCACCAGGACAGGCCCGACGAGCAGTACTTC
CASSHQDRPDEQYF
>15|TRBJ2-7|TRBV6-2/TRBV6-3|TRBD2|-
TGTGCCAGCAGTTACTCGGGCGGGAGAATCCACGAGCAGTACTTC
CASSYSGGRIHEQYF
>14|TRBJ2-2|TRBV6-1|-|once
TGTGCCAGCAGTGAAATAGGCTACACCGGGGAGCTGTTTTTT
CASSEIGYTGELFF
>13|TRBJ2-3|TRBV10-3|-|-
TGTGCCATCAGTGAAAGGCCCACAGATACGCAGTATTTT
CAISERPTDTQYF
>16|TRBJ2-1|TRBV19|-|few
TGTGCCAGTAGTACTCAGGGTAACGGAAAGTACAATGAGCAGTTCTTC
CASSTQGNGKYNEQFF
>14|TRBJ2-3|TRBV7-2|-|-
TGTGCCAGCAGCTTCGCCGGGATCACAGATACGCAGTATTTT
CASSFAGITDTQYF
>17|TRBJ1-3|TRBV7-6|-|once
TGTGCCAGCAGCTTAGGATCGCGGGGGGCGCAAGGAAACACCATATATTTT
CASSLGSRGAQGNTIYF
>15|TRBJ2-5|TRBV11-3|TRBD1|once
TGTGCCAGCAGCTTAACAGGGGGGAGTCGGGAGACCCAGTACTTC
CASSLTGGSRETQYF
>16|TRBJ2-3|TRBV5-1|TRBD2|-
TGCGCCAGCAGCATCGGACTAGCGGGGGGCACAGATACGCAGTATTTT
CASSIGLAGGTDTQYF
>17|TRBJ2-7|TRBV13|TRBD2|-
TGTGCCAGCAGCTTAGGCGCTAGCGGGAGTAGTTCCTACGAGCAGTACTTC
CASSLGASGSSSYEQYF
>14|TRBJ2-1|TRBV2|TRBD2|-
TGTGCCAGCCGACTAGCGGGAGACCGCAGTGAGCAGTTCTTC
CASRLAGDRSEQFF
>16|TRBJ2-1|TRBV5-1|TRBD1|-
TGCGCCAGCAGCTTGGAAGGACAGGGGGCGGTCTATGAGCAGTTCTTC
CASSLEGQGAVYEQFF
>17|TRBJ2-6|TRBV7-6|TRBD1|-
TGTGCCAGCAGCTTACGGCCAGGGGGCTCTGGGGCCAACGTCCTGACTTTC
CASSLRPGGSGANVLTF
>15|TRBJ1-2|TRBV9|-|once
TGTGCCAGCAGCGTAGCTCAAGGACGGAACTATGGCTACACCTTC
CASSVAQGRNYGYTF
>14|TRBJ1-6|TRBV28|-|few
TGTGCCAGCAGAAGTAGCTCCTATAATTCACCCCTCCACTTT
CASRSSSYNSPLHF
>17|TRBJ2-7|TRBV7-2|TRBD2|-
TGTGCCAGCACTCCTGGTTGGGCTAGCGGCCACTCCTACGAGCAGTACTTC
CASTPGWASGHSYEQYF
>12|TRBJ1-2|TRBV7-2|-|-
TGTGCCAGCAGCAAAACAGCGGTAGGCTACACCTTC
CASSKTAVGYTF
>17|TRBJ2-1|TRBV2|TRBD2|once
TGTGCCAGCAGTGAACCCTCAGCGGGGGTCTCCTACAATGAGCAGTTCTTC
CASSEPSAGVSYNEQFF
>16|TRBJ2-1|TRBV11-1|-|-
TGTGCCAGCAGCGGAAACGCCCAAGGGGCCTACAATGAGCAGTTCTTC
CASSGNAQGAYNEQFF
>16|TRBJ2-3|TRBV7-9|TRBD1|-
TGTGCCAGCAGCGGGGGACAGGGGGTCGGCACAGATACGCAGTATTTT
CASSGGQGVGTDTQYF
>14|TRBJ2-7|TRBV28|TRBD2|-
TGTGCCAGCAGTTTCGGGCTAGCGGGAGACGAGCAGTACTTC
CASSFGLAGDEQYF
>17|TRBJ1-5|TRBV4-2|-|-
TGTGCCAGCAGCCAAGATAGGGGCAGTTCTAGCAATCAGCCCCAGCATTTT
CASSQDRGSSSNQPQHF
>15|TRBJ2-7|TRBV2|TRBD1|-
TGTGCCAGCAGTGCTAACAGGGGGCTAGTTATGGAGCAGTACTTC
CASSANRGLVMEQYF